This entry concerns a single T cell receptor (beta chain). The sample originates from a study of blood T cell repertoires in COVID-19. The overall study: Both acute and convalescent COVID-19 samples were obtained from the United States, Italy and Spain.

Trimming removed 4 bases at V and 2 bases at J, with 14 bases between. Germline CDR1 MNHEY, CDR2 SVGEGT. The CDR3 covers 15 residues. Original methodology: Reference gene primer amplification gave nucleated cell count estimates. The method was immunoSEQ multiplex PCR; TCRdb's version includes in-frame clones alone and lacks a portion of them. The V and J calls and clone size were taken over from that table, and D and trimming were inferred from the DNA. The sample contains 95,000 to 120,000 clones, 85% of which appear only once. V is TRBV6-2 or TRBV6-3 and J is TRBJ1-2, with D possibly TRBD1 on 6 matching bases. Sequenced material: peripheral blood. The sequence derives from a human donor in a cohort sampled during active COVID-19. This CDR3 reads CASSFGGTLNYGYTF. The CDR3 DNA follows: TGTGCCAGCAGTTTTGGGGGCACCCTAAACTATGGCTACACCTTC.